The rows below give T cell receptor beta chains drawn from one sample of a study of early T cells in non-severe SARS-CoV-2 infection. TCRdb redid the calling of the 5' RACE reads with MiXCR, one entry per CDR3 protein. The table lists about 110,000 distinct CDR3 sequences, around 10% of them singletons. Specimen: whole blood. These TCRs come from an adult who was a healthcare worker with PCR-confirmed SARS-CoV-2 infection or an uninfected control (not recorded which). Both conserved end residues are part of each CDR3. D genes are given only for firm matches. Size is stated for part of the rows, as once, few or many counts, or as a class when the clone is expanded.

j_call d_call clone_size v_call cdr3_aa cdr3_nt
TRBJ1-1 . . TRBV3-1 CASSSRLGGTGEAFF TGTGCCAGCAGCTCCCGCCTGGGGGGGACTGGTGAAGCTTTCTTT
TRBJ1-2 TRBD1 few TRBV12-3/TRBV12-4 CASSPQGGGYTF TGTGCCAGCAGTCCGCAGGGGGGTGGCTACACCTTC
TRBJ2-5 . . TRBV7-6 CASSLRVPGAVGETQYF TGTGCCAGCAGCTTGAGAGTACCGGGGGCTGTGGGAGAGACCCAGTACTTC
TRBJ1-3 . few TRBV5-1 CASKVDSTNTIYF TGCGCCAGCAAGGTCGACAGTACAAACACCATATATTTT
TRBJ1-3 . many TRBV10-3 CAISTSGNTIYF TGTGCCATCAGTACCTCTGGAAACACCATATATTTT
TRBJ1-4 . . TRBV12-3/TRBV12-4 CASSLAEGEKLFF TGTGCCAGCAGTTTGGCCGAGGGGGAAAAACTGTTTTTT
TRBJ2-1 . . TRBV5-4 CASSPGRRLFKFF TGTGCCAGCAGCCCAGGCAGGCGGCTTTTTAAGTTCTTC
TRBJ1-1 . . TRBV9 CASSVGAGASNTEAFF TGTGCCAGCAGCGTAGGGGCGGGAGCGAGTAACACTGAAGCTTTCTTT
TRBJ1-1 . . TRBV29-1 CSVEEIQEAFF TGCAGCGTTGAAGAGATCCAAGAAGCTTTCTTT
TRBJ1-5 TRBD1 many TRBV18 CASSASGTGIAHF TGTGCCAGCTCAGCGTCCGGGACAGGGATAGCGCATTTT
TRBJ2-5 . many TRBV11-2 CASSFIATDETQYF TGTGCCAGCAGCTTTATAGCGACCGATGAGACCCAGTACTTC
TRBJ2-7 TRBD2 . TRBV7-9 CASSLMAGAPYF TGTGCCAGCAGCTTAATGGCGGGAGCTCCGTACTTC
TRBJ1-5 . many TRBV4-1 CASSSQYTAVGQPQHF TGCGCCAGCAGCTCCCAATATACAGCTGTGGGTCAGCCCCAGCATTTT
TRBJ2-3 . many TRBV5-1 CASSQTTIDTQYF TGCGCCAGCAGCCAGACCACAATTGATACGCAGTATTTT
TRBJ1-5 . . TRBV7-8 CASSFGAGQPQHF TGTGCCAGCAGCTTTGGGGCGGGGCAGCCCCAGCATTTT
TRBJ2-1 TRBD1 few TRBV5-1 CASSIRDRGSNEQFF TGCGCCAGCAGCATCCGGGACAGGGGAAGCAATGAGCAGTTCTTC
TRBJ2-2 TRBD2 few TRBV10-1 CASSDPGLAGGTGELFF TGCGCCAGCAGTGACCCTGGACTAGCGGGAGGGACCGGGGAGCTGTTTTTT
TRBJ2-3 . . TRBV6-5 CASSYLAASTDTQYF TGTGCCAGCAGTTACCTTGCGGCTAGCACAGATACGCAGTATTTT
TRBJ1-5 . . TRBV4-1 CASGEDQPQHF TGCGCCTCAGGGGAAGATCAGCCCCAGCATTTT
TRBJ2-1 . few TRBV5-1 CASSRDPFSYNEQFF TGCGCCAGCAGCCGGGACCCCTTCTCCTACAATGAGCAGTTCTTC
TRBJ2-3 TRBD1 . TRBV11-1 CASSLRGPEDTQYF TGTGCCAGCAGCTTAAGGGGGCCAGAAGATACGCAGTATTTT
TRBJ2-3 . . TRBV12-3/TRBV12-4 CASSYNAEGTNTDTQYF TGTGCCAGCAGTTACAATGCGGAGGGTACAAACACAGATACGCAGTATTTT
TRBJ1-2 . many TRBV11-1 CASSLQPGGYGYTF TGTGCCAGCAGCTTACAACCCGGTGGCTATGGCTACACCTTC
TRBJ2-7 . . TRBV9 CASSETGLDSYEQYF TGTGCCAGCAGCGAAACAGGGCTGGACTCCTACGAGCAGTACTTC
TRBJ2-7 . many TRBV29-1 CSVGQGVGEQYF TGCAGCGTGGGACAAGGCGTGGGCGAGCAGTACTTC
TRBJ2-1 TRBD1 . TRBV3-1 CASSRAGQGEQFF TGTGCCAGCAGCCGAGCGGGACAGGGTGAGCAGTTCTTC
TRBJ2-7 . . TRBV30 CALTSGYEQYF TGTGCCCTTACCTCGGGCTACGAGCAGTACTTC